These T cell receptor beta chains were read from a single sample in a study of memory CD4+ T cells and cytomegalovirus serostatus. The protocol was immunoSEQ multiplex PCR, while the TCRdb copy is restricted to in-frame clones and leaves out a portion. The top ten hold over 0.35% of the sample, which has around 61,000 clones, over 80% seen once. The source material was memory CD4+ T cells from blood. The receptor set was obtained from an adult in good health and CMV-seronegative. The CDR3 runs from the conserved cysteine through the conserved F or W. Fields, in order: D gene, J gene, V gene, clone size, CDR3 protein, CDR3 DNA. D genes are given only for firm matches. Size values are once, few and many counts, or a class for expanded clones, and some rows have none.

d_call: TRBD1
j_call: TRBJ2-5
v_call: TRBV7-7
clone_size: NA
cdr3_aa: CASSLGAGQAEETQYF
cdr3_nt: TGTGCTAGCAGCTTAGGTGCCGGACAGGCCGAAGAGACCCAGTACTTC

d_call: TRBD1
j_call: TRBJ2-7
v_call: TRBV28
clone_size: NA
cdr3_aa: CASRGTGVGYEQYF
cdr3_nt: TGTGCCAGCAGGGGGACAGGGGTAGGTTACGAGCAGTACTTC

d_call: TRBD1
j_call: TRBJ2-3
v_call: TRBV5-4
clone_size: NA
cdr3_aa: CASSETGVDTQYF
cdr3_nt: TGTGCCAGCAGCGAAACAGGGGTAGATACGCAGTATTTT

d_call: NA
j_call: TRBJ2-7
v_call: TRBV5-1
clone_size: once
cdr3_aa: CASSLEPGIGSYEQYF
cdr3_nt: TGCGCCAGCAGCCTGGAACCAGGGATCGGCTCCTACGAGCAGTACTTC

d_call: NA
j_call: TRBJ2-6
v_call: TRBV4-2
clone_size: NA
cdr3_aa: CASSPRGAPGANVLTF
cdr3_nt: TGTGCCAGCAGCCCCCGGGGGGCACCTGGGGCCAACGTCCTGACTTTC

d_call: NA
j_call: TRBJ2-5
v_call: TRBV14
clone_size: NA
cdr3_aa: CASSQTSGSQYF
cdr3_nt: TGTGCCAGCAGCCAGACTTCGGGTTCCCAGTACTTC

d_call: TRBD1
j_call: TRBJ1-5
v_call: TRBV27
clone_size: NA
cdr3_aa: CASSLGQGNQPQHF
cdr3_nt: TGTGCCAGCAGCTTGGGACAGGGCAATCAGCCCCAGCATTTT

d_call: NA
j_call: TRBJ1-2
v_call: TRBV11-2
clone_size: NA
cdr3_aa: CASSLTGGQGFGYTF
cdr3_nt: TGTGCCAGCAGCTTAACGGGGGGGCAGGGCTTCGGCTACACCTTC

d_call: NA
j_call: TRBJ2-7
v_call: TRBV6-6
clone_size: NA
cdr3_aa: CASSYSKFGLSYEQYF
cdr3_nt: TGTGCCAGCAGTTACTCGAAATTCGGGCTCTCCTACGAGCAGTACTTC

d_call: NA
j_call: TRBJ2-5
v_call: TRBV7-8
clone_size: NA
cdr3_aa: CASSLGMSGGAGETQYF
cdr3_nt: TGTGCCAGCAGCTTGGGGATGTCGGGGGGCGCGGGGGAGACCCAGTACTTC

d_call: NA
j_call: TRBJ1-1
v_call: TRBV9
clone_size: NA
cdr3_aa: CASTEGWGLNTEAFF
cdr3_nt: TGTGCCAGCACCGAGGGTTGGGGTTTGAACACTGAAGCTTTCTTT

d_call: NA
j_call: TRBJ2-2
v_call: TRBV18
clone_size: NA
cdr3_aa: CASSPGGQTTGELFF
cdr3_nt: TGTGCCAGCTCACCGGGGGGACAAACCACCGGGGAGCTGTTTTTT

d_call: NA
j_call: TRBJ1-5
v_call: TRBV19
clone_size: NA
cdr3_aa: CASSIDSERVQPQHF
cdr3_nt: TGTGCCAGTAGTATAGATTCGGAAAGGGTTCAGCCCCAGCATTTT